The 29 T cell receptor beta chains given below trace back to one sample, sequenced in a study of T cell clonality in common variable immunodeficiency. The assay was immunoSEQ multiplex PCR, and TCRdb's table has in-frame clones only and misses some. The sample lists tens of thousands of clones, none appearing once, the ten largest making up roughly 1.6%. Material: peripheral blood mononuclear cells. These receptors all stem from a person between 18 and 75 years old in good health.

This clone was observed many times. The CDR3 end is not reached by the read, which stops 3 residues before it; the germline J gene fills it in. The rearrangement uses TRBV6-1 and TRBJ2-2; D is uncertain. Trimming stripped 2 bases from V and 0 bases from J, with 13 bases between. Germline V gene lookup returns CDR1 MNHNS and CDR2 SASEGT. The CDR3 contains 17 residues. The CDR3 DNA, read in part, is TGTGCCAGCAGTGAAAATGTTGAACCGGCGAACACCGGGGAG. It codes for CASSENVEPANTGE. The full-length CDR3 reads as CASSENVEPANTGELFF.

CDR3 DNA, as far as it was read: TGCAGTGCCCCCATGGGGGGGACTGCGTCCGAG. Translated: CSAPMGGTASE. The complete CDR3 sequence is CSAPMGGTASEQYF. V gene TRBV20-1 combines with J gene TRBJ2-7, with 7 bases matching TRBD2. The CDR3 end falls 3 residues outside the read, so it is completed with the germline J gene. Per the germline V gene, CDR1 is DFQATT and CDR2 is SNEGSKA (reference sequence). J lost 6 bases, V lost 6 bases, and 14 bases had no gene match. CDR3 length: 14 residues.

This clone was detected only a few times. The CDR3 bases that were read are TGTGCCAGCTCACCATTGGCGGGAGAGAACACCGGGGAG. Translated, it gives CASSPLAGENTGE. The full CDR3 sequence reads CASSPLAGENTGELFF. This rearrangement joins TRBV18 to TRBJ2-2; 7 bases agree with TRBD2. The CDR3 is cut off 3 residues early in the read; its end comes from the germline J gene. The length of the CDR3 is 16 residues. Germline CDR1 reads KGHSH; CDR2 reads LQKENI. The V segment lost 2 bases and the J segment 1 base; nucleotides outside the gene matches: 4.

This clone has more than one count but fewer than ten. Read sequence stops 3 residues before the CDR3 end, and the germline J gene provides the missing end. The chain links TRBV25-1 to TRBJ2-6, with 8 bases lining up with TRBD1. The V segment lost 4 bases and the J segment 2 bases; nucleotides outside the gene matches: 10. Germline CDR1 MGHDK, CDR2 SYGVNS. The CDR3 is made up of 18 amino acids. Incomplete CDR3 DNA: TGTGCCAGCAGTGCAAACAGGGGGATGGCAGCTGGGGCCAACGTC. Amino acid sequence: CASSANRGMAAGANV. The whole CDR3 is CASSANRGMAAGANVLTF.

This clone was counted at least ten times. Read coverage stops 3 residues before the CDR3 terminus; the germline J gene supplies the remainder. This chain joins TRBV3-1 (or the pseudogene TRBV3-2) and TRBJ2-1; 11 nucleotides agree with TRBD2. The CDR3 runs 16 residues. Germline assignment: CDR1 LGHDT and CDR2 YNNKEL (reference sequence). V lost 0 bases, J lost 8 bases, and 6 bases stayed unmatched. The CDR3 loop is CASSQDLAGGVDEQFF. CDR3 bases read: TGTGCCAGCAGCCAAGATCTAGCGGGGGGCGTCGATGAG.

This clone has a count of ten or more. The read finishes 3 residues shy of the CDR3 end, and the germline J gene is used to complete it. V usage is TRBV19 and J usage is TRBJ1-2; 7 bases align to TRBD1. The CDR3 totals 13 residues. Germline assignment: CDR1 LNHDA and CDR2 SQIVND (reference sequence). CDR3 amino acids: CAAANRGGGGYTF. Incomplete CDR3 DNA: TGTGCCGCCGCTAACAGGGGAGGGGGAGGC.

This clone was seen repeatedly, ten times or more. The read terminates 3 residues before the CDR3 end, so the remaining end is supplied by the germline J gene. The chain links TRBV30 to TRBJ1-5, with 10 nucleotides matching TRBD1. V gave up 2 bases and J gave up 7 bases; unmatched junction bases: 8. Germline values: CDR1 GTSNPN, CDR2 SVGIG (reference sequence). There are 15 residues in the CDR3. CDR3 bases read: TGTGCCTGGAGTAGTCGGGGGACAGGGGTGCAGCCC. Translated: CAWSSRGTGVQP. The full CDR3 protein reads CAWSSRGTGVQPQHF.

A note on this clone: The read is 3 residues too short to cover the CDR3 end, so that end is filled in from the germline J gene. The chain combines TRBV20-1 with TRBJ2-3, with 9 bases lining up with TRBD2. The CDR3 covers 15 residues. With V trimmed by 6 bases and J by 4 bases, 11 bases remained unmatched. The germline V gene has CDR1 DFQATT and CDR2 SNEGSKA (reference sequence). CDR3 sequence: CSAPVLAGNPDTQYF. The CDR3 bases that were read are TGCAGTGCCCCAGTACTAGCGGGTAATCCAGATACG.

This clone was counted many times. The DNA ends 3 residues before the CDR3 does, and the rest of the CDR3 is filled in from the germline J gene. The V gene is TRBV6-2 or TRBV6-3, the J gene TRBJ2-2, with 7 positions matching TRBD2. CDR1 and CDR2 (germline): MNHEY, SVGEGT. The CDR3 contains 15 residues. The V segment lost 9 bases and the J segment 8 bases; nucleotides outside the gene matches: 15. CDR3 loop: CASKHRRERGGELFF. The sequenced part of the CDR3 DNA is TGTGCCAGTAAACATAGGCGGGAGCGCGGGGGGGAG.

This clone was found many times. The CDR3 is cut off 3 residues early in the read; its end comes from the germline J gene. V is TRBV6-1 and J is TRBJ1-2, with 9 bases matching TRBD1. The V and J ends lost 4 bases and 4 bases, in that order; junction bases with no gene match: 4. Germline loops: CDR1 MNHNS, CDR2 SASEGT. This CDR3 has 14 residues. Partial CDR3 DNA: TGTGCCAGCAGTGGCGGACAGGGGCCCTATGGC. Translating gives CASSGGQGPYG. The complete CDR3 sequence is CASSGGQGPYGYTF.

This clone came up many times. The CDR3 goes on 3 residues after the read ends, and that part is filled in from the germline J gene. The J gene is TRBJ1-5, the V gene TRBV30; D uncertain. CDR1 and CDR2 (germline): GTSNPN, SVGIG (reference sequence). CDR3 size: 13 residues. V lost 2 bases, J lost 3 bases, and 8 bases lay in between. Partial CDR3 DNA: TGTGCCTGGAGTACCACAGACAATCAGCCC. The encoded protein is CAWSTTDNQP. The complete CDR3 reads CAWSTTDNQPQHF.

This clone was detected many times. The read stops 3 residues short of the end of the CDR3; the missing end is completed from the germline J gene. This rearrangement joins TRBV2 to TRBJ2-1, with 12 nucleotides matching TRBD2. The CDR3 sequence is 17 residues long. J was trimmed by 8 bases and V by 1 base; bases with no gene match: 9. Germline CDR1 reads SNHLY; CDR2 reads FYNNEI. CDR3 bases read: TGTGCCAGCAGTGAAGGGACTAGCGGGAACGGTGGCGATGAG. Protein product: CASSEGTSGNGGDE. The whole CDR3 protein reads CASSEGTSGNGGDEQFF.

This clone was recorded many times. Coverage ceases 3 residues before the CDR3 finishes, and the germline J gene fills in the end. This rearrangement joins TRBV29-1 to TRBJ2-3; 14 bases align to TRBD2. J gave up 2 bases and V 0 bases, and 4 bases lay outside the gene matches. The length of the CDR3 is 17 residues. Germline V gene lookup returns CDR1 SQVTM and CDR2 ANQGSEA. Incomplete CDR3 DNA: TGCAGCGTTGAAGACGGGACTAGCGGGAGCCTCACAGATACG. As protein: CSVEDGTSGSLTDT. The CDR3, in full, reads CSVEDGTSGSLTDTQYF.

Comment on this clone: The CDR3 end is not reached by the read, which stops 3 residues before it; the germline J gene fills it in. This chain joins TRBV19 and TRBJ1-5, with TRBD1 matching over 7 bases. V gave up 5 bases and J gave up 3 bases; unmatched junction bases: 4. The germline CDR1 and CDR2 sequences are LNHDA and SQIVND (reference sequence). The CDR3 consists of 14 residues. CDR3 protein: CASSFGTDNQPQHF. CDR3 DNA, as far as it was read: TGTGCCAGTAGTTTCGGGACAGACAATCAGCCC.

This clone appeared many times. Coverage ceases 3 residues before the CDR3 finishes, and the germline J gene fills in the end. The V and J genes are TRBV11-2 and TRBJ2-7, with D tentatively TRBD2 (6 bases). CDR1 and CDR2 (germline): SGHAT, FQNNGV. Trimming left V 7 bases short and J 2 bases short, with 12 bases between. This CDR3 region has 13 residues. The chain's CDR3 is CASIGTDTYEQYF. Partial CDR3 DNA: TGTGCCAGCATAGGGACTGATACCTACGAG.

This clone has at least ten counts. The CDR3 extends 3 residues past the end of the read, so its final part is completed from the germline J gene. The chain couples TRBV20-1 to TRBJ2-7; D is unclear. Germline loops: CDR1 DFQATT, CDR2 SNEGSKA (reference sequence). The V end was cut by 6 bases, the J end by 4 bases, with 19 bases between. CDR3 size: 14 residues. The CDR3 here is CSALSSTVEYEQYF. Incomplete CDR3 DNA: TGCAGTGCCCTATCCTCCACAGTGGAGTACGAG.

This clone was recorded many times. The observed sequence ends 3 residues before the CDR3 terminus, with the missing tail filled in from the germline J gene. The chain recombines TRBV7-3 with TRBJ2-3; 7 nucleotides agree with TRBD1. The length of the CDR3 is 15 residues. Germline V lookup: CDR1 SGHTA, CDR2 FQGTGA. After removal of 5 bases from V and 2 bases from J, the junction contained 7 bases not matched to a gene. The chain's CDR3 is CASSKGQTSTDTQYF. CDR3 DNA (partial): TGTGCCAGCAGCAAGGGACAGACCTCCACAGATACG. Full variable domain (rest looked up from reference TRBV7-3 and TRBJ2-3): GAGVSQTPSNKVTEKGKYVELRCDPISGHTALYWYRQSLGQGPEFLIYFQGTGAADDSGLPNDRFFAVRPEGSVSTLKIQRTERGDSAVYLCASSKGQTSTDTQYFGPGTRLTVL.

This clone has a count of ten or more. The CDR3 is cut off 3 residues early in the read; its end comes from the germline J gene. The chain recombines TRBV5-4 with TRBJ2-2, with 10 bases aligning to TRBD2. Germline CDR1 SGHNT, CDR2 YYREEE (reference sequence). The V and J ends lost 6 bases and 5 bases, in that order; junction bases with no gene match: 7. This CDR3 has 15 amino acids. Incomplete CDR3 DNA: TGTGCCAGCACTAGCGGGGGAGCCGGGACCGGGGAG. Translating gives CASTSGGAGTGE. The full CDR3 reads CASTSGGAGTGELFF.

This clone was recorded many times. The CDR3 is cut off 3 residues early in the read; its end comes from the germline J gene. The V gene is TRBV28, the J gene TRBJ2-7, with 11 bases aligning to TRBD2. Germline CDR1 MDHEN, CDR2 SYDVKM. The CDR3 totals 15 residues. J lost 4 bases, V lost 6 bases, and 8 bases had no gene match. The chain's CDR3 is CASSLGTSGGYEQYF. CDR3 DNA (partial): TGTGCCAGCAGCCTTGGGACTAGCGGAGGATACGAG.

This clone appeared many times. Read data end 3 residues before the CDR3 end; the end is taken from the germline J gene. The rearrangement joins TRBV20-1 to TRBJ2-1; 10 positions match TRBD1. CDR1 is DFQATT and CDR2 is SNEGSKA in the germline V gene (reference sequence). The CDR3 is made up of 15 amino acids. The V segment lost 1 base and the J segment 9 bases; nucleotides outside the gene matches: 9. The covered CDR3 bases are TGCAGTGCTAGAGGCCCGGGACAGGGGTTTGGTGAG. This sequence encodes CSARGPGQGFGE. The CDR3, in full, reads CSARGPGQGFGEQFF.

This clone was seen at least ten times. Read data end 3 residues before the CDR3 end; the end is taken from the germline J gene. The rearrangement uses TRBV9 and TRBJ1-2, with D perhaps TRBD1 (5 bases). The ends were cut back, 0 bases at V and 4 bases at J, with 10 bases in the middle. CDR1 and CDR2 from the germline V gene are SGDLS and YYNGEE. The CDR3 spans 14 residues. The sequenced CDR3 bases are TGTGCCAGCAGCGTAGTTGACAGCGTCTATGGC. Translating it yields CASSVVDSVYG. The full-length CDR3 reads as CASSVVDSVYGYTF. Complete variable domain (other parts from reference TRBV9 and TRBJ1-2): DSGVTQTPKHLITATGQRVTLRCSPRSGDLSVYWYQQSLDQGLQFLIQYYNGEERAKGNILERFSAQQFPDLHSELNLSSLELGDSALYFCASSVVDSVYGYTFGSGTRLTVV.

This clone was detected ten times or more. The CDR3 extends 3 residues past the end of the read, so its final part is completed from the germline J gene. The chain links TRBV20-1 to TRBJ2-5; 7 nucleotides line up with TRBD1. CDR1 and CDR2 (germline): DFQATT, SNEGSKA (reference sequence). V gave up 1 base and J gave up 5 bases; unmatched junction bases: 4. CDR3 size: 13 residues. The sequenced CDR3 bases are TGCAGTGCTAGAGTGGGGGACAGCGAGACC. Amino acids: CSARVGDSET. The whole CDR3 is CSARVGDSETQYF.

This clone has a count of ten or more. The read stops 3 residues short of the end of the CDR3; the missing end is completed from the germline J gene. The rearrangement uses TRBV29-1 and TRBJ2-1, with D perhaps TRBD1 (6 bases). CDR1 and CDR2 from the germline V gene are SQVTM and ANQGSEA. V was clipped by 4 bases and J by 4 bases, with 14 bases between them. This CDR3 spans 14 amino acids. CDR3 bases read: TGCAGCGTTGGTGAGACAGGACCATACAATGAG. This codes for CSVGETGPYNE. The full CDR3 protein reads CSVGETGPYNEQFF.

This clone occurred many times. From the germline J gene comes the end of the CDR3, since the read stops 3 residues before it. The gene calls are TRBV7-3 and TRBJ2-3, with D uncertain. Germline values: CDR1 SGHTA, CDR2 FQGTGA. The CDR3 sequence is 13 residues long. V dropped 3 bases and J dropped 5 bases, with 9 bases sitting between them. This CDR3 reads CASSFLGEDTQYF. The DNA read from the CDR3 is TGTGCCAGCAGCTTCCTAGGTGAAGATACG.

This clone was detected many times. The DNA ends 3 residues before the CDR3 does, and the rest of the CDR3 is filled in from the germline J gene. The V gene is TRBV18, the J gene TRBJ2-1, with 11 bases that match TRBD1. Germline values: CDR1 KGHSH, CDR2 LQKENI. With 3 bases clipped from V and 8 bases from J, the junction kept 6 bases outside the gene matches. This CDR3 comprises 15 residues. The DNA read from the CDR3 is TGTGCCAGCTCACCGAGGGACAGGGGGGGCGATGAG. It is translated as CASSPRDRGGDE. The entire CDR3 reads CASSPRDRGGDEQFF.

This clone has a count of ten or more. The CDR3 end falls 3 residues outside the read, so it is completed with the germline J gene. V usage is TRBV5-4 and J usage is TRBJ1-1; tentatively, D is TRBD1 (5 bases). Germline V CDR1 and CDR2: SGHNT, YYREEE (reference sequence). Trimming took 4 bases from V and 2 from J, leaving 12 bases between them. The CDR3 covers 14 residues. Partial CDR3 DNA: TGTGCCAGCAGCGAGAGACAGATTAACACTGAA. Translating gives CASSERQINTE. The full CDR3 protein is CASSERQINTEAFF. Based on the CDR3 plus reference TRBV5-4 and TRBJ1-1, the full variable domain is ETGVTQSPTHLIKTRGQQVTLRCSSQSGHNTVSWYQQALGQGPQFIFQYYREEENGRGNFPPRFSGLQFPNYSSELNVNALELDDSALYLCASSERQINTEAFFGQGTRLTVV.

This clone was counted ten times or more. The read ends 3 residues before the CDR3 terminus; that terminus is restored from the germline J gene. The J gene is TRBJ1-2, the V gene TRBV5-1; 10 positions agree with TRBD1. CDR3 length: 14 amino acids. The V gene end was trimmed by 4 bases and the J gene end by 2 bases; junction bases not matched to a gene: 2. Germline CDR1 reads SGHRS; CDR2 reads YFSETQ. The CDR3 DNA, read in part, is TGCGCCAGCAGCCCGGGACAGGGGAACTATGGC. Translated: CASSPGQGNYG. Given in full, the CDR3 is CASSPGQGNYGYTF.

This clone was counted a few times. Read data end 3 residues before the CDR3 end; the end is taken from the germline J gene. The V call is TRBV2, the J call TRBJ1-3; 9 positions agree with TRBD1. The V and J ends lost 6 bases and 0 bases, in that order; junction bases with no gene match: 9. This CDR3 contains 17 residues. Germline V CDR1 and CDR2: SNHLY, FYNNEI. CDR3 DNA, as far as it was read: TGTGCCAGCAGAGCAGGGACAGGGCAAAACTCTGGAAACACC. It yields the protein CASRAGTGQNSGNT. The CDR3 in its entirety is CASRAGTGQNSGNTIYF.

This clone was seen many times. The CDR3 end lies 3 residues beyond the end of the read and is filled in from the germline J gene. The chain combines TRBV27 with TRBJ2-2; 10 positions match TRBD1. Germline V gives CDR1 MNHEY, CDR2 SMNVEV (reference sequence). The CDR3 length is 14 residues. The junction had 4 bases not matched to a gene; V was cut back by 5 bases and J by 7 bases. This CDR3 reads CASSIRDRGGELFF. The CDR3 DNA, read in part, is TGTGCCAGCAGTATCCGGGACAGGGGCGGGGAG.